This TCR beta chain was observed in a study of blood T cell repertoires in COVID-19. Germline V lookup: CDR1 DFQATT, CDR2 SNEGSKA (reference sequence). Deletions cut 5 bases from V and 2 bases from J, with 7 bases between. The CDR3 spans 11 residues. Method: immunoSEQ multiplex PCR; TCRdb's copy keeps in-frame clones and lacks some. The sample carries 110,000 to 150,000 clones, 87% recorded once. The chain links TRBV20-1 to TRBJ2-7; perhaps TRBD1 as D (6 bases). The sequencing input was peripheral blood. This sequence was found in a woman in her forties with acute or convalescent COVID-19. The CDR3 sequence: CSAPGAYEQYF. CDR3 nucleotide sequence: TGCAGTGCTCCAGGGGCCTACGAGCAGTACTTC.